What follows describes a single T cell receptor beta chain. The antigen remains unidentified. Researchers reported sorting every CD8+ T cell subset in triplicate, 300,000 cells per sort. This record comes from a study of CXCR3-negative and CXCR3-positive naive CD8 T cells. General study results and limits: Fresh PBMCs were used in most assays, and CXCR3 expression partially decreased after cryopreservation. TRBV-TRBJ usage was alike in naive CXCR3-negative and CXCR3-positive cells but differed in memory cells. Memory CD8+ cells showed much lower diversity, while both naive subsets displayed comparably high diversity. Naive cells with CXCR3 showed TRB CDR3s that were more hydrophobic than those in CXCR3-negative naive cells.

Germline V gene data show CDR1 as MNHNS and CDR2 as SASEGT. The CDR3 extends over 15 amino acids. Carrying UMI labels, the TRB cDNA libraries were prepared through 5' RACE. TCRdb reanalyzed the 5' RACE reads, giving one entry per CDR3 protein sequence and no DNA. Its table records 150,000 or so distinct CDR3 sequences. The specimen was naive CXCR3+ CD8+ T cells from blood. Noted subset: CD45RO-CCR7+CD27+CD95- naive CD8+ T cells expressing CXCR3 (TNR3+). The sequence was collected from a human donor in good health. Some clones in this sample may be carry-over from other donors' samples. The genes are TRBV6-1 and TRBJ2-7; TCRdb calls TRBD1, which cannot be checked without DNA. The CDR3 reads CASTLDSYYSYEQYF.